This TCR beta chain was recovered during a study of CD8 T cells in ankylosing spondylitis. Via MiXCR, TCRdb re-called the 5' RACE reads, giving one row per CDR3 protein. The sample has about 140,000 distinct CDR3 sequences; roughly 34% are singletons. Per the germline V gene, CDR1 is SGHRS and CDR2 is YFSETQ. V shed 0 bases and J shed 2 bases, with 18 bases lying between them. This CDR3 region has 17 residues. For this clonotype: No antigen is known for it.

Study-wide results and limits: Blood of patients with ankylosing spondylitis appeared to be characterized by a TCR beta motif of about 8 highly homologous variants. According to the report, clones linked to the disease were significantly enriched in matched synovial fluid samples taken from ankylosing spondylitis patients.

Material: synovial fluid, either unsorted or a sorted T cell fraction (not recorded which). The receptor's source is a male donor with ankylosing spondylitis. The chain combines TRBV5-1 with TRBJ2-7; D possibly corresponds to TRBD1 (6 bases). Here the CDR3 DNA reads TGCGCCAGCAGCTTGGCCCAAATACAGGGCTTAACCTACGAGCAGTACTTC. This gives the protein CASSLAQIQGLTYEQYF.